The 17 T cell receptor beta chains below were found in one sample sequenced in a study of T cell repertoires in cytomegalovirus infection. Their antigens remain unidentified. TCRdb reprocessed the reads with MiXCR, giving one entry per CDR3 protein. The sample lists some 800,000 distinct CDR3 sequences; about 31% were seen once. The input for sequencing was cultured CD8+ T cells from PBMCs, taken from culture after CMV antigen stimulation. These receptors came from a human donor in good health (CMV status not recorded). Some clones in this sample may be carry-over from other donors' samples.

V gene TRBV6-1 combines with J gene TRBJ2-7; TRBD1 matches at 8 bases. Trimming at V came to 7 bases and at J to 5 bases, leaving 10 bases not matched to a gene. The CDR3 runs 14 residues. Germline V gene sequence: CDR1 MNHNS, CDR2 SASEGT. This chain's CDR3 is CASTRGDRFDEQYF. Here the CDR3 DNA reads TGTGCCAGCACCAGGGGGGACAGGTTCGACGAGCAGTACTTC.

This chain joins TRBV15 and TRBJ1-2; 8 nucleotides line up with TRBD1. V shed 3 bases, J shed 4 bases, and the junction held 7 bases outside the gene matches. The V gene's germline CDR1 is LNHNV and CDR2 YYDKDF (reference sequence). The CDR3 contains 15 residues. In DNA, the CDR3 is TGTGCCACCAGCAGGGTCCGACAGGGGCCCTATGGCTACACCTTC. Its translation: CATSRVRQGPYGYTF.

This clonotype showed up many times. V usage is TRBV12-3 or TRBV12-4 and J usage is TRBJ2-5, with 9 bases lining up with TRBD2. Germline trimming cut 6 bases from V and 3 bases from J; bases unmatched to any gene: 2. The CDR3 runs 13 residues. CDR3 sequence reads: CASRLAGKETQYF. The CDR3, as DNA: TGTGCCAGCAGGCTAGCGGGGAAAGAGACCCAGTACTTC.

V is TRBV7-2 and J is TRBJ1-2, with unresolved D. The CDR3 spans 16 residues. Germline assignment: CDR1 SGHTA and CDR2 FQGNSA. Trimming shortened V by 5 bases and J by 4 bases, and 20 bases separated the two germline ends. In DNA, the CDR3 is TGTGCCAGCAGCCCCTTGACGTTGAGAAGGATCTATGGCTACACCTTC. This gives the protein CASSPLTLRRIYGYTF.

This chain links TRBV13 with TRBJ2-3, with D perhaps TRBD1 (5 bases). Trimming removed 5 bases from V and 6 bases from J, with 18 bases in between. The CDR3 sequence is 15 residues long. CDR1 PRHDT and CDR2 FYEKMQ come from the germline V gene (reference sequence). The CDR3 protein is CASSDRRASGDTQYF. As DNA, the CDR3 is TGTGCCAGCAGCGACCGCCGGGCCTCAGGGGATACGCAGTATTTT.

The V and J genes are TRBV27 and TRBJ1-2; D is unclear. The ends were cut back, 5 bases at V and 6 bases at J, with 13 bases in the middle. This CDR3 is 13 amino acids long. CDR1 and CDR2 from the germline V gene are MNHEY and SMNVEV (reference sequence). This CDR3 is CASSPRVPDGYTF. The CDR3 nucleotides read TGTGCCAGCAGTCCTCGGGTCCCCGATGGCTACACCTTC.

This chain connects TRBV29-1 to TRBJ1-4, with D uncertain. The germline V and J ends were trimmed by 5 bases and 0 bases, with 4 bases remaining between them. There are 12 residues in the CDR3. From germline, CDR1 is SQVTM and CDR2 ANQGSEA. For the CDR3, the DNA is TGCAGCGTTTCAACAACTAATGAAAAACTGTTTTTT. This encodes CSVSTTNEKLFF.

This clonotype was picked up a small number of times. This CDR3 is CASSIRTSGFSNTGELFF. The CDR3 DNA is TGTGCCAGTAGTATTAGGACTAGCGGGTTCTCGAACACCGGGGAGCTGTTTTTT. The chain is built from TRBV19 and TRBJ2-2; 11 nucleotides match TRBD2. The CDR3 runs to 18 residues. CDR1 and CDR2 (germline): LNHDA, SQIVND (reference sequence). Germline trimming cut 3 bases from V and 0 bases from J; bases unmatched to any gene: 6.

The chain is built from TRBV18 and TRBJ2-3; TRBD2 aligns across 7 bases. Trimming at V came to 2 bases and at J to 2 bases, leaving 4 bases not matched to a gene. Germline lookup yields CDR1 KGHSH and CDR2 LQKENI. The CDR3 contains 15 residues. The CDR3 region has the DNA TGTGCCAGCTCACCATCGGCGGGGGACACAGATACGCAGTATTTT. Protein product: CASSPSAGDTDTQYF.

The chain has TRBV19 and TRBJ1-1, with D tentatively TRBD1 (6 bases). This CDR3 is 15 amino acids long. The germline V gene has CDR1 LNHDA and CDR2 SQIVND (reference sequence). Trimming left V 11 bases short and J 1 base short, with 20 bases between. CDR3 DNA: TGTGCCTCTAGTATTGACTACAGGGCGAACACTGAAGCTTTCTTT. Its protein product is CASSIDYRANTEAFF.

Comments on this clonotype: The junction departs from germline at one end; a sequencing error may be responsible. V and J are TRBV7-4 and TRBJ2-3; 7 bases fit TRBD1. The CDR3 spans 18 residues. Germline V gene lookup returns CDR1 SGHVT and CDR2 SQSDAQ. The CDR3 is CDSSLSRLDRVLSDTQYF. The CDR3 DNA sequence: TGTGACAGCAGTTTAAGTCGCTTAGACAGGGTTCTCTCAGATACGCAGTATTTT.

The rearrangement joins TRBV4-1 to TRBJ2-1; 10 positions agree with TRBD2. V lost 5 bases to trimming and J lost 0 bases; unmatched junction nucleotides: 7. CDR3 length: 17 residues. Looked up from germline, CDR1 is MGHRA and CDR2 is YSYEKL. The CDR3 DNA follows: TGCGCCAGCAGCTCCGGACTAGCGGATGTCTCCTACAATGAGCAGTTCTTC. Its translation: CASSSGLADVSYNEQFF.

The genes are TRBV6-5 and TRBJ1-4; TRBD1 might be the D (5 bases). From germline, CDR1 is MNHEY and CDR2 SVGAGI. The CDR3 sequence is 16 residues long. Trimming took off 1 base at V and 12 bases at J, with 21 bases between the two ends. The DNA for the CDR3 is TGTGCCAGCAGTTACTTACTGGACGTCCCGGGGACGCAACTGTTTTTT. Translated, it gives CASSYLLDVPGTQLFF.

This clonotype was detected many times. V gene TRBV7-2 combines with J gene TRBJ1-1; D is undetermined. The CDR3 runs 13 residues. CDR1 and CDR2 (germline): SGHTA, FQGNSA. Trimming left V 5 bases short and J 1 base short, with 8 bases between. DNA for the CDR3: TGTGCCAGCAGCCGGACCTGGAACACTGAAGCTTTCTTT. The encoded protein is CASSRTWNTEAFF.

Comments on this clonotype: Sequence at one end of the junction differs from germline and may be a read error. The chain carries TRBV6-1 and TRBJ2-1; 12 positions match TRBD2. CDR3 length equals 14 residues. Germline CDR1 reads MNHNS; CDR2 reads SASEGT. The chain's CDR3 is CASSSLAGGLQQFF. Here the CDR3 DNA reads TGTGCCAGCAGCTCTCTAGCGGGGGGGCTCCAGCAATTCTTC.

The rearrangement joins TRBV24-1 to TRBJ2-1; D ambiguous. The CDR3 length is 13 residues. Looked up from germline, CDR1 is KGHDR and CDR2 is SFDVKD. Trimming left V 2 bases short and J 9 bases short, with 10 bases between. CDR3 nucleotides: TGTGCCACCAGTGATTCCCCCCTGGGTGAGCAGTTCTTC. Translation gives CATSDSPLGEQFF.

This clonotype was detected ten times or more. The genes are TRBV6-5 and TRBJ1-1, with D possibly matching TRBD1 (6 bases). The germline V and J ends were trimmed by 4 bases and 0 bases, with 9 bases remaining between them. This CDR3 spans 14 amino acids. Germline assignment: CDR1 MNHEY and CDR2 SVGAGI. The CDR3 DNA reads as TGTGCCAGCAGTTTCACAGGGATGAACACTGAAGCTTTCTTT. It codes for CASSFTGMNTEAFF.